The clone carrying this T cell receptor (beta chain) was recorded many times. Gene-specific TRAV and TRBV primers were used for first-strand cDNA, covering alpha and beta chains. With a constant-region primer and a V-primer adapter, TCRs were subjected to roughly 20 PCR cycles of amplification. TCRdb re-called the reads with MiXCR, one entry per CDR3 protein. The data contain tens of thousands of distinct CDR3 sequences, 20% to 25% of them singletons. Documented time point: after trial treatment. The treatment denotes: LDRT plus nivolumab, ipilimumab, low-dose cyclophosphamide and aspirin (RACIN trial). The record originates from a study of low-dose radiotherapy and immunotherapy resistance in tumors. Trimming removed 6 bases from V and 3 bases from J, with 11 bases in between. This CDR3 comprises 13 residues.

The source was PBMCs, collected after low-dose radiotherapy plus immunotherapy. The gene calls are TRBV12-3 or TRBV12-4 and TRBJ1-1, with D perhaps matching TRBD1 (5 bases). This TCR derives from a female donor with ovarian cancer. This chain's CDR3 is CASRRSGYTEAFF. The CDR3 nucleotides are TGTGCCAGCAGAAGGTCAGGGTACACTGAAGCTTTCTTT.